This T cell receptor beta chain emerged from a study of CD8+ T cells in alopecia areata. About the research overall: Those treated were given oral tofacitinib at 5 to 10 mg twice daily. Tofacitinib ran for 6 to 18 months before 6 months off drug.

Described treatment: oral pan-JAK inhibitor, 5-10 mg twice daily. Punch biopsies of lesional scalp, plus peripheral blood, were taken from alopecia areata patients. The CDR3 is made up of 14 amino acids. CDR1 and CDR2 from the germline V gene are MGHDK and SYGVNS. V gave up 4 bases and J gave up 11 bases; unmatched junction bases: 6. The sequencing template was cDNA reverse transcribed from extracted RNA. Sequencing was performed with immunoSEQ multiplex PCR; in TCRdb, only in-frame clones are kept and a portion is missing. The table includes approximately 160,000 clones, approximately 57% detected once.

This chain uses TRBV25-1 with TRBJ1-6; 9 bases line up with TRBD1. This specimen was CD4+ T cells sorted from blood, taken at week 24, from a patient treated with tofacitinib. The sequence derives from a human donor with alopecia areata. The CDR3: CASSANRGHAPLHF. The DNA of the CDR3 is TGTGCCAGCAGTGCGAACAGGGGGCACGCACCCCTCCACTTT.